This T cell receptor (beta chain) was captured in a study of patients and donors after allogeneic stem cell transplantation. TCRdb processed the RT-PCR reads anew with MiXCR; each CDR3 protein has one entry. The table lists 150,000 to 250,000 distinct CDR3 sequences, around two fifths of them singletons. The CDR3 is 15 amino acids. The V call is TRBV21-1, the J call TRBJ1-2; the D segment call TRBD1 is taken from the table without a DNA check. TRBV21-1 is noted as a pseudogene. The source is a human donor who was either an allogeneic HSCT recipient or a stem cell or donor lymphocyte infusion donor (not recorded which). It is not recorded whose cells these are; they may come from a transplant donor. The sequencing sample was made of blood, either unsorted or a sorted T cell fraction (not recorded which). The CDR3, as DNA: TGTGCCAGCAGCAAAGTAGAGGGGGCCGACTATGGCTACACCTTC. The encoded protein is CASSKVEGADYGYTF.